Detailed here is one T cell receptor (beta chain). This sample is part of a study of cytomegalovirus exposure and HLA in healthy donors. Germline CDR1 and CDR2: LGHNA and YSLEER. The CDR3 loop spans 15 amino acids. V trimming: 4 bases; J trimming: 6 bases; junction bases outside the gene matches: 4. The PCR contained 60 Vbeta and 13 Jbeta primers. Produced via immunoSEQ multiplex PCR; TCRdb's table is partial and in-frame only. This table holds 85,000 to 100,000 clones, approximately 80% found once. V usage is TRBV4-3 and J usage is TRBJ2-2; 11 nucleotides line up with TRBD1. The receptor's source is a woman aged 55 to 70 in good health and CMV-seronegative. Sequencing used PBMCs. Here the CDR3 reads CASSPGTGGAGELFF. In nucleotides, the CDR3 is TGCGCCAGCAGCCCCGGGACAGGGGGTGCCGGGGAGCTGTTTTTT.